This is a list of T cell receptor beta chains from one sample in a study of T cell repertoires in cytomegalovirus infection. TCRdb called the reads again in MiXCR, with one record for every CDR3 protein. Among 450,000 to 550,000 distinct CDR3 sequences listed, about 15% were seen once. The sample was CD8+ T cells from PBMCs. These receptors were collected from a human donor in good health (CMV status not recorded). Some clones in this sample may be carry-over from other donors' samples. The CDR3 runs from the conserved cysteine through the conserved F or W. The order of the fields is V gene, J gene, CDR3 protein.

>TRBV27|TRBJ1-6
CASSGQETYNSPLHF
>TRBV12-3/TRBV12-4|TRBJ1-4
CASSLGGGNEKLFF
>TRBV4-1|TRBJ1-1
CASSRGGINTEAFF
>TRBV9|TRBJ2-1
CASSPTQNEQFF
>TRBV6-5|TRBJ2-7
CASTRGRQTPYEQYF
>TRBV7-9|TRBJ2-1
CASRSGIQEFGEQFF
>TRBV7-9|TRBJ2-2
CASIPPGQAVTGELFF
>TRBV7-8|TRBJ1-4
CASSSPRKIGTENEKLFF
>TRBV7-3|TRBJ2-3
CASSSSTSGSRDTQYF
>TRBV5-1|TRBJ2-7
CASSLRQGLSSYEQYF
>TRBV5-6|TRBJ1-2
CASSFGNGYTF
>TRBV4-2|TRBJ2-1
CASSHGTSGNNEQFF
>TRBV6-1|TRBJ2-3
CASTVGGDTQYF
>TRBV6-5|TRBJ2-1
CASTPGTSGYNEQFF
>TRBV20-1|TRBJ2-5
CSARDYHEGTQYF
>TRBV2|TRBJ2-5
CASSDTGGAGETQYF
>TRBV4-1|TRBJ1-5
CASSFGTDNQPQHF
>TRBV11-1|TRBJ2-7
CASSLGLGQFVEQYF
>TRBV7-9|TRBJ1-2
CASSPPRIVGLGYTF
>TRBV12-3/TRBV12-4|TRBJ1-5
CASSLRQLNQPQHF
>TRBV5-4|TRBJ2-7
CASSSTGSTYEQYF
>TRBV6-1|TRBJ1-5
CASSRNQPQHF
>TRBV12-3/TRBV12-4|TRBJ1-5
CASSLALPGDQPQHF
>TRBV25-1|TRBJ1-2
CASSDGTPYGYTF
>TRBV7-3|TRBJ2-3
CASSLSGQFTDTQYF
>TRBV12-3/TRBV12-4|TRBJ1-2
CASSLVVQKGYTF
>TRBV19|TRBJ1-1
CASSIGGVTEAFF
>TRBV6-6|TRBJ2-6
CASSYSTLYGANVLTF
>TRBV12-3/TRBV12-4|TRBJ1-2
CASCVLLCRYTF
>TRBV6-5|TRBJ2-3
CASSYRGIPDTQYF
>TRBV19|TRBJ1-1
CATQAGVQTEAFF
>TRBV5-1|TRBJ2-7
CASSLALGRTYEQYF
>TRBV27|TRBJ2-1
CASSLWTSGGDNEQFF
>TRBV20-1|TRBJ2-1
CSVDREEQFF
>TRBV20-1|TRBJ2-6
CSAPGAGAGANVLTF
>TRBV20-1|TRBJ1-2
CSARAPGNYGYTF
>TRBV2|TRBJ1-5
CASRMGGGSNQPQHF
>TRBV23-1|TRBJ1-5
CASSQTRLQGNQPQHF
>TRBV7-9|TRBJ2-2
CASSGVAGNTGELFF
>TRBV28|TRBJ2-1
CASSFPLGQGAYNEQFF
>TRBV4-2|TRBJ2-2
CASSPGGQNTGELFF
>TRBV27|TRBJ2-3
CASSSLTSGASTDTQYF
>TRBV7-9|TRBJ1-2
CASSYGTAYNYGYTF
>TRBV12-3/TRBV12-4|TRBJ1-2
CASRGQGIWYGYTF
>TRBV12-3/TRBV12-4|TRBJ2-1
CASSSRQRGEQFF
>TRBV27|TRBJ2-1
CASSLMGASEQFF
>TRBV24-1|TRBJ2-7
CATSDPRQGPSYEQYF
>TRBV30|TRBJ1-2
CAWTLGGGYTF
>TRBV20-1|TRBJ1-2
CSASPKGDYGYTF
>TRBV6-5|TRBJ2-2
CASSTAGGMNTGELFF
>TRBV19|TRBJ2-1
CASSPLSGGKYNEQFF
>TRBV20-1|TRBJ2-1
CSAKGSSYNEQFF